What follows is one T cell receptor beta chain and its context. This sample was included in a study of blood T cell repertoires in COVID-19. Study-level background: Sites across the United States, Italy and Spain contributed samples from acute and convalescent COVID-19. T cells, B-cell-depleted T cells, or PBMCs supplied cDNA or gDNA.

The CDR3 contains 14 residues. The germline V gene encodes CDR1 LNHDA and CDR2 SQIVND (reference sequence). V trimming: 5 bases; J trimming: 8 bases; junction bases outside the gene matches: 10. In the source study's methods: Estimation of nucleated cell counts was performed using reference gene primer amplification. The method was immunoSEQ multiplex PCR; TCRdb's version includes in-frame clones alone and lacks a portion of them. For V, J and clone size, that table is used; D and trimming come from the DNA. This sample carries about 250,000 clones, about 80% of them seen once, and the ten largest clones take about 10%.

This receptor was identified in an elderly man with acute or convalescent COVID-19. V is TRBV19 and J is TRBJ2-3; 7 bases agree with TRBD1. Sequences were obtained from peripheral blood. The CDR3 region has the DNA TGTGCCAGTAGTTCAACCAACGGACAGGCTACGCAGTATTTT. Protein sequence: CASSSTNGQATQYF.